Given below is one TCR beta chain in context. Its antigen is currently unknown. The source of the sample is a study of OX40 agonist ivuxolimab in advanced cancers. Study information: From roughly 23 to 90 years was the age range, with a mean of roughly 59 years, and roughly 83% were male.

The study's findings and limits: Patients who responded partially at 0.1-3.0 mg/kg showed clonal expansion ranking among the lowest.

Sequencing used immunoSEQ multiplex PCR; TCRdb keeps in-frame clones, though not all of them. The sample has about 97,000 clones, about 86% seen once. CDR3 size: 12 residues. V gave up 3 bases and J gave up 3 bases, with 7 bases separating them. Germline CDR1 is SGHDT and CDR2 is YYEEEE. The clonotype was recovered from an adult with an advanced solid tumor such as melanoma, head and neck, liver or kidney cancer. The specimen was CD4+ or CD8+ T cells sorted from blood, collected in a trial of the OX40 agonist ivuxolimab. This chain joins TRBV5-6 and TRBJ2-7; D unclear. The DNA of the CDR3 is TGTGCCAGCAGCTACGGGCTCTACGAGCAGTACTTC. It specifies CASSYGLYEQYF. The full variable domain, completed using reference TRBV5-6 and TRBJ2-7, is DAGVTQSPTHLIKTRGQQVTLRCSPKSGHDTVSWYQQALGQGPQFIFQYYEEEERQRGNFPDRFSGHQFPNYSSELNVNALLLGDSALYLCASSYGLYEQYFGPGTRLTVT.